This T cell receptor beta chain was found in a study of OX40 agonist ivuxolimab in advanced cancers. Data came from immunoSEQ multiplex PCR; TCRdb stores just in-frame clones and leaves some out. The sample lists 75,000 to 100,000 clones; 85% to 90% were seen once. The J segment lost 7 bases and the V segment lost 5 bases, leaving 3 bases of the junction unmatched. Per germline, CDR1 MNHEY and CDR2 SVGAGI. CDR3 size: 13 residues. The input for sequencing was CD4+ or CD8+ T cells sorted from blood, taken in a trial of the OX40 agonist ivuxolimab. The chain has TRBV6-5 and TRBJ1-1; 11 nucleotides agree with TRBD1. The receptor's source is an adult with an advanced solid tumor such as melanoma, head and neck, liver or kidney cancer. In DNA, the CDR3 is TGTGCCAGCAGTAGGACAGGGGGCAATGAAGCTTTCTTT. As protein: CASSRTGGNEAFF.